The T cell receptor (beta chain) described here comes from a study of type 1 regulatory T cells. For the study at large: This in vitro CD4 product, T-allo10, is enriched for Tr1 cells and alloantigen-specific. Findings and caveats of the study: Compared with non-type 1 regulatory T cells, type 1 regulatory T cells showed a more restricted TCR repertoire.

On this clonotype itself: The target antigen is unknown.

TCRdb re-called the reads through MiXCR, storing one row per CDR3 protein. The sample holds more than 60,000 distinct CDR3 sequences, 62% seen once. The CDR3 runs 14 residues. CDR1 is DFQATT, CDR2 SNEGSKA, per germline (reference sequence). Losses at the gene ends were 5 bases for V and 0 bases for J; bases not matched to a gene: 3. This chain links TRBV20-1 with TRBJ2-1, with 8 positions matching TRBD2. The clonotype comes from a human donor in good health. The sequencing sample was made of cultured non-Tr1 T cells, either the whole culture or a sorted T cell fraction (not recorded which). The DNA for the CDR3 is TGCAGTGCTCGTAGCGGGAACTCCTACAATGAGCAGTTCTTC. This translates into CSARSGNSYNEQFF.